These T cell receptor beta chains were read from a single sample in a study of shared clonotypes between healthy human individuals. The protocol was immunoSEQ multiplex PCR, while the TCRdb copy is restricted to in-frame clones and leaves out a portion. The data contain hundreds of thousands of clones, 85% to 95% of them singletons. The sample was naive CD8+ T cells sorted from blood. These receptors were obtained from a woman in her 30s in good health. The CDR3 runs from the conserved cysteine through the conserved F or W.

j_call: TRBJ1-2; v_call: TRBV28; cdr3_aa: CASSLRGTVFYGYTF
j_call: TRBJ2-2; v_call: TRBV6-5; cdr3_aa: CASSVRDSLTGELFF
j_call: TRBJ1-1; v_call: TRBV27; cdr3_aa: CASRVQGSGTEAFF
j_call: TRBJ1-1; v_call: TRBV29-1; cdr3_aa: CSAGEEEETEAFF
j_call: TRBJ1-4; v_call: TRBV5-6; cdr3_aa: CASSQGQGAGKLFF
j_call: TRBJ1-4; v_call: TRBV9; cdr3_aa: CASSPGRATNEKLFF
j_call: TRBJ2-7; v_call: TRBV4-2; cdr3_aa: CASSQEGQGLYEQYF
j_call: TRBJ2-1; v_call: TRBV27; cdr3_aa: CASSTGTGYNEQFF
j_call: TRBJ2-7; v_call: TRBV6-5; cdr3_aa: CASSYGVAYEQYF
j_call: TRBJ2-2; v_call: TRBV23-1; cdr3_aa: CASSSMRTGWFNTGELFF
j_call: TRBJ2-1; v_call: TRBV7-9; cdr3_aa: CASSLDSGGQYEQFF
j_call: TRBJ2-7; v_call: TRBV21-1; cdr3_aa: CASSKASGSGMLQQYF
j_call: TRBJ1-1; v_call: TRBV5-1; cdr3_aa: CASSLEDTPNTEAFF
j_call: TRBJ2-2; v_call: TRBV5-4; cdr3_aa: CASSRDSYTGELFF
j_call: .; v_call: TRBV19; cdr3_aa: CASSIAGYDEQYF
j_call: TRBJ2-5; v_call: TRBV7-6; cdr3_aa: CASSDSGETQYF
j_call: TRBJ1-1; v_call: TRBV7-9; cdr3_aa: CASSLGGPEAFF
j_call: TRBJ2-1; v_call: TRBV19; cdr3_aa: CASSMVVYEQFF
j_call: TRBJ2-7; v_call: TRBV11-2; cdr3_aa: CASRTGVSYEQYF
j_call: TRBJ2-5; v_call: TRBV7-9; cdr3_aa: CASSLGRGETQYF
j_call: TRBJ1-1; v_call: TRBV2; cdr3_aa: CASSDSGRGNTEAFF
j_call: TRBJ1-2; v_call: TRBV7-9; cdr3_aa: CASSPPFTRQGDYGYTF
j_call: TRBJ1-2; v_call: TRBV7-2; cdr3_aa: CASSLARTDPSYGYTF
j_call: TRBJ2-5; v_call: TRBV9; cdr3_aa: CASSPRTGGLQETQYF
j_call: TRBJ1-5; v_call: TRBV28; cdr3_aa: CASSFMGLGQPQHF
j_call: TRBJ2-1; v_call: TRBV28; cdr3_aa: CASAHSSGRGNEQFF
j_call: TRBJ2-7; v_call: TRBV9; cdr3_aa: CASSAQLTSVEQYF
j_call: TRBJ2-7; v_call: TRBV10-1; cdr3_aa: CASSERASGSYEQYF
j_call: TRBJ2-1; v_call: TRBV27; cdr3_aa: CASRGGESYNEQFF
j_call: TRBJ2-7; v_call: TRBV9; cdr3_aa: CASSVGQTGYEQYF
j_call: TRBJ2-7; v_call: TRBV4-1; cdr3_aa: CASSQRTGPPYEQYF
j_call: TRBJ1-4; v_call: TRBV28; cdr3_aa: CASSLRTRATANEKLFF
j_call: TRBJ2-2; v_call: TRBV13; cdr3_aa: CASSSGVTSGAGELFF
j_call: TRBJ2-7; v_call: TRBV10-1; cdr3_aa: CASSEGRTYEQYF
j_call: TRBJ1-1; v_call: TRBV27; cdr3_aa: CASKDVFSRPEAFF
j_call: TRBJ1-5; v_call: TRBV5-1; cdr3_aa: CASSLVAGDQPQHF
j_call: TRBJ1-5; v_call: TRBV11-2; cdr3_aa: CASSLASGGDQPQHF
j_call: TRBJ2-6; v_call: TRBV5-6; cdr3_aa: CASSLGASGANVLTF
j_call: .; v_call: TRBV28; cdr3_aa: CASTLAGAVHEQYF
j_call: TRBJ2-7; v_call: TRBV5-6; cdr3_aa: CASSSGRFGHEQYF
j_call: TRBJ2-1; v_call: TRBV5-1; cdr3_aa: CASSLAGLLEQFF
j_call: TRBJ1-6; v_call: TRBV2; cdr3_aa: CASSYRDRGNSPLHF
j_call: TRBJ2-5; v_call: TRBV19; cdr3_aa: CASSIRGVETQYF
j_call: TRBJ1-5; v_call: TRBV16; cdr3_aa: CASSQDINQPQHF
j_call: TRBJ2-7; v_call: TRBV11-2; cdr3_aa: CASSSPGTFTYEQYF
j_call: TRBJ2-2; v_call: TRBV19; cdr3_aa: CASSIIWGNTGELFF
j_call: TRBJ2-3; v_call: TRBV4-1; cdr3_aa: CASSQRTSAADTQYF
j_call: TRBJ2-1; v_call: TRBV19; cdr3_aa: CASSLRLDPYNEQFF
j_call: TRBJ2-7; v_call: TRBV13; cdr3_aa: CASSGTGSYEQYF
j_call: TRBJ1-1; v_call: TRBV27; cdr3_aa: CASSLTFRGTEAFF
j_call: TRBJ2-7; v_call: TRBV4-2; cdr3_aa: CASSQDKGGYEQYF
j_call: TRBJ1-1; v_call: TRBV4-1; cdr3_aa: CASSQGVRGRRMNTEAFF
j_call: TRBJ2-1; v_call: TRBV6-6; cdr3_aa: CASSYLDLGEQFF
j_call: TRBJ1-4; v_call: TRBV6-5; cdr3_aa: CASSYLPGHSYEKLFF